The rows below give T cell receptor beta chains drawn from one sample of a study of response to subunit inactivated influenza vaccine. Using its own MiXCR run on the RT-PCR reads, TCRdb lists one record per CDR3 protein. The top ten clones hold roughly a tenth of a sample with around 540,000 distinct CDR3 sequences, approximately 10% of them seen once. The source was PBMCs from blood, collected on the day of vaccination. All receptors derive from a man aged 45-60 years who received an inactivated influenza vaccine. The CDR3 runs from the conserved cysteine through the conserved F or W. A D gene is named only where the DNA matches it firmly. Rows may omit the clone size; those that give it use once, few, many or a size class.

CDR3 DNA: TGTGCCAGCACCATTAGCGGGAACACAGATACGCAGTATTTT
CDR3 protein: CASTISGNTDTQYF
CDR3 length: 14
clone size: .
V gene: TRBV12-3/TRBV12-4
D gene: TRBD2
J gene: TRBJ2-3

CDR3 DNA: TGTGCCAGCAGTCTTTTCCTAGCGCTTACCGGGGAGCTGTTTTTT
CDR3 protein: CASSLFLALTGELFF
CDR3 length: 15
clone size: .
V gene: TRBV6-2/TRBV6-3
D gene: .
J gene: TRBJ2-2

CDR3 DNA: TGCGCCAGCAGCTTGGTCGGACTAGCTACCGGGGAGCTGTTTTTT
CDR3 protein: CASSLVGLATGELFF
CDR3 length: 15
clone size: .
V gene: TRBV5-1
D gene: TRBD2
J gene: TRBJ2-2

CDR3 DNA: TGCGCCAGCAGCCCCGGGACAGGGGTCCGGGAGCAGTACTTC
CDR3 protein: CASSPGTGVREQYF
CDR3 length: 14
clone size: .
V gene: TRBV5-1
D gene: TRBD1
J gene: TRBJ2-7

CDR3 DNA: TGTGCCAGCAGCTACACAGGGCTCCCTGGCGAGCAGTACTTC
CDR3 protein: CASSYTGLPGEQYF
CDR3 length: 14
clone size: .
V gene: TRBV27
D gene: .
J gene: TRBJ2-7

CDR3 DNA: TGCAGTGCTAGTCGTAGTGGACAATCACCCCTCCACTTT
CDR3 protein: CSASRSGQSPLHF
CDR3 length: 13
clone size: once
V gene: TRBV20-1
D gene: .
J gene: TRBJ1-6

CDR3 DNA: TGTGCCAGCAGCCGGAGGGGAGGCGGCTACACCTTC
CDR3 protein: CASSRRGGGYTF
CDR3 length: 12
clone size: few
V gene: TRBV12-3/TRBV12-4
D gene: .
J gene: TRBJ1-2

CDR3 DNA: TGTGCCGGGATCGCAGATACGCAGTATTTT
CDR3 protein: CAGIADTQYF
CDR3 length: 10
clone size: few
V gene: TRBV7-2
D gene: .
J gene: TRBJ2-3

CDR3 DNA: TGTGCCAGCAGAGTTCTGGGGACTAGCCCCACCGGGGAGCTGTTTTTT
CDR3 protein: CASRVLGTSPTGELFF
CDR3 length: 16
clone size: .
V gene: TRBV28
D gene: TRBD2
J gene: TRBJ2-2

CDR3 DNA: TGTGCCAGCACCTCCGGCGGGGCCCGCTCCTACAATGAGCAGTTCTTC
CDR3 protein: CASTSGGARSYNEQFF
CDR3 length: 16
clone size: few
V gene: TRBV7-2
D gene: .
J gene: TRBJ2-1

CDR3 DNA: TGCAGTGCCTGGAGCCCGGGACGGGCTAGCACAGATACGCAGTATTTT
CDR3 protein: CSAWSPGRASTDTQYF
CDR3 length: 16
clone size: few
V gene: TRBV20-1
D gene: .
J gene: TRBJ2-3

CDR3 DNA: TGTGCCAGCAGTTACCCCGGACTAGCGGGGGGGTCTAGCACAGATACGCAGTATTTT
CDR3 protein: CASSYPGLAGGSSTDTQYF
CDR3 length: 19
clone size: few
V gene: TRBV6-5
D gene: TRBD2
J gene: TRBJ2-3

CDR3 DNA: TGCGCCAGCAGCCAAGGGGCTAGCGGGGGGCGATTTTACAATGAGCAGTTCTTC
CDR3 protein: CASSQGASGGRFYNEQFF
CDR3 length: 18
clone size: .
V gene: TRBV4-1
D gene: TRBD2
J gene: TRBJ2-1

CDR3 DNA: TGTGCCAGCAGTTACTCGAAAGGGAAAGCGGACAATGAGCAGTTCTTC
CDR3 protein: CASSYSKGKADNEQFF
CDR3 length: 16
clone size: .
V gene: TRBV6-2/TRBV6-3
D gene: .
J gene: TRBJ2-1

CDR3 DNA: TGTGCCAGCAGTGAGGGCGATTCTGACAATGAGCAGTTCTTC
CDR3 protein: CASSEGDSDNEQFF
CDR3 length: 14
clone size: .
V gene: TRBV2
D gene: .
J gene: TRBJ2-1

CDR3 DNA: TGCAGTGCTAGTGTGGGGAACACTGAAGCTTTCTTT
CDR3 protein: CSASVGNTEAFF
CDR3 length: 12
clone size: .
V gene: TRBV20-1
D gene: .
J gene: TRBJ1-1

CDR3 DNA: TGTGCCAGCAGCCCTACGGACAGGGATGAGCAGTTCTTC
CDR3 protein: CASSPTDRDEQFF
CDR3 length: 13
clone size: .
V gene: TRBV7-9
D gene: TRBD1
J gene: TRBJ2-1

CDR3 DNA: TGCAGCCCTCTGGGATACACAGATACGCAGTATTTT
CDR3 protein: CSPLGYTDTQYF
CDR3 length: 12
clone size: .
V gene: TRBV20-1
D gene: .
J gene: TRBJ2-3

CDR3 DNA: TGTGCCTGGAAGGGCAGGGAATTCGACGAGCAGTACTTC
CDR3 protein: CAWKGREFDEQYF
CDR3 length: 13
clone size: .
V gene: TRBV30
D gene: .
J gene: TRBJ2-7

CDR3 DNA: TGTGCCAGCAGGTTATCCTCCGGTGGCTACACCTTC
CDR3 protein: CASRLSSGGYTF
CDR3 length: 12
clone size: many
V gene: TRBV7-9
D gene: .
J gene: TRBJ1-2

CDR3 DNA: TGTGCCTGGAGGGATAAAGCTCGGGGCTACAATGAGCAGTTCTTC
CDR3 protein: CAWRDKARGYNEQFF
CDR3 length: 15
clone size: .
V gene: TRBV30
D gene: .
J gene: TRBJ2-1

CDR3 DNA: TGTGCCAGCAGCCAAGGTTGGGGGGACACTGAAGCTTTCTTT
CDR3 protein: CASSQGWGDTEAFF
CDR3 length: 14
clone size: many
V gene: TRBV3-1
D gene: .
J gene: TRBJ1-1

CDR3 DNA: TGTGCCACCATCCCCGACAGGGTAGGGAATCAGCCCCAGCATTTT
CDR3 protein: CATIPDRVGNQPQHF
CDR3 length: 15
clone size: few
V gene: TRBV15
D gene: TRBD1
J gene: TRBJ1-5

CDR3 DNA: TGTGCCAGCAGTTTGATAAAGATGAACACTGAAGCTTTCTTT
CDR3 protein: CASSLIKMNTEAFF
CDR3 length: 14
clone size: .
V gene: TRBV7-9
D gene: .
J gene: TRBJ1-1

CDR3 DNA: TGCAGTGCTAGAGACCTACGACAGGGATCGGGTCAGCCCCAGCATTTT
CDR3 protein: CSARDLRQGSGQPQHF
CDR3 length: 16
clone size: .
V gene: TRBV20-1
D gene: TRBD1
J gene: TRBJ1-5

CDR3 DNA: TGTGCCAGCCGCAAGGACACCGGGGAGCTGTTTTTT
CDR3 protein: CASRKDTGELFF
CDR3 length: 12
clone size: .
V gene: TRBV6-5
D gene: .
J gene: TRBJ2-2

CDR3 DNA: TGTGCCAGCAGTTACTGGAGACCCACCCCCTACAATGAGCAGTTCTTC
CDR3 protein: CASSYWRPTPYNEQFF
CDR3 length: 16
clone size: .
V gene: TRBV6-2/TRBV6-3
D gene: .
J gene: TRBJ2-1

CDR3 DNA: TGCGCCAGCAGCCCAGGGGTTGCCGAGCAGTACTTC
CDR3 protein: CASSPGVAEQYF
CDR3 length: 12
clone size: .
V gene: TRBV5-1
D gene: .
J gene: TRBJ2-7

CDR3 DNA: TGTGCCAGGGGGACGGGATCCTACGAGCAGTACTTC
CDR3 protein: CARGTGSYEQYF
CDR3 length: 12
clone size: few
V gene: TRBV21-1
D gene: .
J gene: TRBJ2-7

CDR3 DNA: TGCGCCAGCAGCCATCCGAGAGCAAACGAGCAGTACTTC
CDR3 protein: CASSHPRANEQYF
CDR3 length: 13
clone size: many
V gene: TRBV4-1
D gene: .
J gene: TRBJ2-7

CDR3 DNA: TGCAGCGTTGATATCGCACAAGAGACCCAGTACTTC
CDR3 protein: CSVDIAQETQYF
CDR3 length: 12
clone size: .
V gene: TRBV29-1
D gene: .
J gene: TRBJ2-5

CDR3 DNA: TGCAGTGCTAGCCTCGACTCCTACAATGAGCAGTTCTTC
CDR3 protein: CSASLDSYNEQFF
CDR3 length: 13
clone size: many
V gene: TRBV20-1
D gene: .
J gene: TRBJ2-1

CDR3 DNA: TGCGCCAGCACCCAGGGGACAGGGGACTATGGCTACACCTTC
CDR3 protein: CASTQGTGDYGYTF
CDR3 length: 14
clone size: .
V gene: TRBV4-1
D gene: TRBD1
J gene: TRBJ1-2

CDR3 DNA: TGTGCCAGCAGTTACGAAATGGTCTACGAGCAGTACTTC
CDR3 protein: CASSYEMVYEQYF
CDR3 length: 13
clone size: few
V gene: TRBV6-2/TRBV6-3
D gene: .
J gene: TRBJ2-7

CDR3 DNA: TGTGCCATCAGTGAGTCTATATTCTACAATGAGCAGTTCTTC
CDR3 protein: CAISESIFYNEQFF
CDR3 length: 14
clone size: .
V gene: TRBV10-3
D gene: .
J gene: TRBJ2-1

CDR3 DNA: TGTGCCACCAGCAGATTGGACCGCGGGGAGCTGTTTTTT
CDR3 protein: CATSRLDRGELFF
CDR3 length: 13
clone size: few
V gene: TRBV15
D gene: .
J gene: TRBJ2-2

CDR3 DNA: TGCGCCAGCAGCTTGGGGTTGACACCAAACACTGAAGCTTTCTTT
CDR3 protein: CASSLGLTPNTEAFF
CDR3 length: 15
clone size: many
V gene: TRBV5-1
D gene: .
J gene: TRBJ1-1

CDR3 DNA: TGTGCCAGCAGTGCCCGGGGGGACACCGGGGAGCTGTTTTTT
CDR3 protein: CASSARGDTGELFF
CDR3 length: 14
clone size: many
V gene: TRBV2
D gene: TRBD2
J gene: TRBJ2-2

CDR3 DNA: TGTGCCATCAAGGGAGACATAGTAGCCGGGGAGCTGTTTTTT
CDR3 protein: CAIKGDIVAGELFF
CDR3 length: 14
clone size: few
V gene: TRBV10-3
D gene: .
J gene: TRBJ2-2

CDR3 DNA: TGCGCCAGCAGCCTGAGGTCTAGCGGGGGGGCGAAAGATACGCAGTATTTT
CDR3 protein: CASSLRSSGGAKDTQYF
CDR3 length: 17
clone size: many
V gene: TRBV4-1
D gene: TRBD2
J gene: TRBJ2-3

CDR3 DNA: TGTGCCAGCAGCCAAGAGTCACGGAAGAGGGAGCAGTACTTC
CDR3 protein: CASSQESRKREQYF
CDR3 length: 14
clone size: many
V gene: TRBV3-1
D gene: .
J gene: TRBJ2-7